A selection of T cell receptor beta chains follows, all from one sample in a study of cytomegalovirus exposure and HLA in healthy donors. Sequencing was performed with immunoSEQ multiplex PCR; in TCRdb, only in-frame clones are kept and a portion is missing. The profile shows about 98,000 clones, 80% to 90% of them singletons. Input material: PBMCs. The source of these receptors is a man aged 40-49 years in good health and CMV-seronegative. Both conserved end residues are part of each CDR3. The order of the fields is J gene, D gene, V gene, clone size, CDR3 DNA, CDR3 protein. The D gene is left open where the match is weak. Clone size is shown for a subset of rows, as once, few, many or a class of expanded clone.

>TRBJ1-3|NA|TRBV6-5|NA
TGTGCCAGCAAGACTACAGGGTTCTCTGGAAACACCATATATTTT
CASKTTGFSGNTIYF
>TRBJ2-1|NA|TRBV9|NA
TGTGCCAGCAGGAGGGGTAGGGGGTTCGATGAGCAGTTCTTC
CASRRGRGFDEQFF
>TRBJ2-3|TRBD1|TRBV7-3|once
TGTGCCAGCAGCTTAAGTGTGGGGCGAGGGGGCGATGATACGCAGTATTTT
CASSLSVGRGGDDTQYF
>TRBJ2-1|TRBD1|TRBV7-3|NA
TGTGCCAGCAGCCCCGGGACAGGGGGGAATGAGCAGTTCTTC
CASSPGTGGNEQFF
>TRBJ2-5|TRBD2|TRBV5-1|NA
TGCGCCAGCAGCTTATACGGGGGGTCCATGGAGGAGACCCAGTACTTC
CASSLYGGSMEETQYF
>TRBJ1-3|TRBD1|TRBV28|NA
TGTGCCAGCAGTCCAAACAGGGGGCTAGGAAACACCATATATTTT
CASSPNRGLGNTIYF
>TRBJ1-6|NA|TRBV7-2|NA
TGTGCCAGCAGCTTAGACAGTGTAAGGACACCCCTCCACTTT
CASSLDSVRTPLHF
>TRBJ2-1|TRBD2|TRBV9|NA
TGTGCCAGCAGCCCAAACCTAGCGGTCGCCTACAATGAGCAGTTCTTC
CASSPNLAVAYNEQFF
>TRBJ2-1|TRBD1|TRBV10-3|NA
TGTGCCATCAGATCCGGGACAGTCCACAATGAGCAGTTCTTC
CAIRSGTVHNEQFF
>TRBJ2-5|NA|TRBV11-2|NA
TGTGCCAGCAGCCGAGGACAGAGAAGGGCCCAGTACTTC
CASSRGQRRAQYF
>TRBJ2-3|NA|TRBV7-2|NA
TGTGCCAGCAGCTTATTACGGGATACGCAGTATTTT
CASSLLRDTQYF
>TRBJ2-1|NA|TRBV5-4|NA
TGTGCCAGCAGCTTGGCGACTAGTAGGGCCAATGAGCAGTTCTTC
CASSLATSRANEQFF
>TRBJ2-1|TRBD1|TRBV29-1|NA
TGCAGCCACGACAGGGGCTCCTACAATGAGCAGTTCTTC
CSHDRGSYNEQFF
>TRBJ1-3|NA|TRBV21-1|once
TGTGCCAGCAGCAAAGGGAAGGACCCAGGAGGCGACACCATATATTTT
CASSKGKDPGGDTIYF
>TRBJ1-2|NA|TRBV28|NA
TGTGCCAGCAGTTCCGACATCTATGGCTACACCTTC
CASSSDIYGYTF
>TRBJ2-2|NA|TRBV9|NA
TGTGCCAGCAGCGTTACTAACACCGGGGAGCTGTTTTTT
CASSVTNTGELFF
>TRBJ2-7|NA|TRBV28|NA
TGTGCCAGCAGTTTGGTCCTTCCAGACTACGAGCAGTACTTC
CASSLVLPDYEQYF
>TRBJ2-1|TRBD1|TRBV6-6|NA
TGTGCCAGCAGAACACTTGGGACAGGGGGCAATGAGCAGTTCTTC
CASRTLGTGGNEQFF
>TRBJ2-3|TRBD2|TRBV6-1|NA
TGTGCCAGCAGTGAGACTAGCGGAGGATTCACAGATACGCAGTATTTT
CASSETSGGFTDTQYF
>TRBJ1-2|TRBD1|TRBV6-1|NA
TGTGCCAGCAGGGACAGGGGGCGGGGTAACTATGGCTACACCTTC
CASRDRGRGNYGYTF
>TRBJ1-5|NA|TRBV5-1|NA
TGCGCCAGCAGCTTGGACAGTTATAGCAATCAGCCCCAGCATTTT
CASSLDSYSNQPQHF
>TRBJ2-7|NA|TRBV5-1|NA
TGCGCCAGCAGCACTACAGGAACCTACGAGCAGTACTTC
CASSTTGTYEQYF
>TRBJ2-3|TRBD1|TRBV7-6|NA
TGTGCCAGCAGCCGAGGACAGGGAAAAGGCACAGATACGCAGTATTTT
CASSRGQGKGTDTQYF
>TRBJ1-2|NA|TRBV4-1|few
TGCGCCAGCAGCCAGCGGGGTAACTATGGCTACACCTTC
CASSQRGNYGYTF
>TRBJ2-7|NA|TRBV2|NA
TGTGCCAGCAGTGAACAGGCCGCTACCTACGAGCAGTACTTC
CASSEQAATYEQYF
>TRBJ1-5|NA|TRBV4-2|once
TGTGCCAGCAGCCAAGAGGCAGGGTTCAGCAATCAGCCCCAGCATTTT
CASSQEAGFSNQPQHF
>TRBJ1-3|NA|TRBV7-9|NA
TGTGCCAGCAGCTTAGCGGCCGAAGGAAACACCATATATTTT
CASSLAAEGNTIYF
>TRBJ2-5|TRBD1|TRBV18|NA
TGTGCCAGCTCACCGGGACAGCAAGAGACCCAGTACTTC
CASSPGQQETQYF
>TRBJ2-7|NA|TRBV5-5|NA
TGTGCCAGCAGCATAACAGGGATGTCCTACGAGCAGTACTTC
CASSITGMSYEQYF
>TRBJ2-7|TRBD1|TRBV7-9|NA
TGTTCCAGCAGCTTAGGGACAGGGGGCCAAACCTACGAGCAGTACTTC
CSSSLGTGGQTYEQYF
>TRBJ1-5|NA|TRBV19|NA
TGTGCCAGTAGTGGCAGGGGCAATCAGCCCCAGCATTTT
CASSGRGNQPQHF
>TRBJ1-1|NA|TRBV30|NA
TGTGCCTTGGGGCGGGGCACTGAAGCTTTCTTT
CALGRGTEAFF
>TRBJ2-1|NA|TRBV18|NA
TGTGCCAGCTCAACCTCGACTAGCAATGAGCAGTTCTTC
CASSTSTSNEQFF
>TRBJ2-1|TRBD1|TRBV4-1|once
TGCGCCAGCAGCCAGGACAGGAGCTCCTACAATGAGCAGTTCTTC
CASSQDRSSYNEQFF
>TRBJ2-7|NA|TRBV30|NA
TGTGCCTGGGACCCATCCTCGACGGGGGAGCAGTACTTC
CAWDPSSTGEQYF
>TRBJ2-7|TRBD1|TRBV7-8|NA
TGTGCCAGCAGCTTAGAACGGGACAGGGGTTACGAGCAGTACTTC
CASSLERDRGYEQYF
>TRBJ1-3|NA|TRBV28|NA
TGTGCTAGCAAATCCTACTCAGGAAACACCATATATTTT
CASKSYSGNTIYF
>TRBJ1-1|NA|TRBV28|NA
TGTGCCAGCGGGGCTGGGACTGAAGCTTTCTTT
CASGAGTEAFF
>TRBJ2-1|TRBD1|TRBV9|once
TGTGCCAGCAGCGCCCGACAGGGAAGGAGCAATGAGCAGTTCTTC
CASSARQGRSNEQFF
>TRBJ1-1|NA|TRBV5-4|NA
TGTGCCAGCAGCCAGACAGAGAACACTGAAGCTTTCTTT
CASSQTENTEAFF
>TRBJ2-7|TRBD1|TRBV5-4|NA
TGTGCCAGCAGCTTGGTCAGGACAGGGTTTGACGAGCAGTACTTC
CASSLVRTGFDEQYF
>TRBJ1-2|TRBD1|TRBV19|NA
TGTGCCAGTAGTATCGGACAGGGAATGTCTAACTATGGCTACACCTTC
CASSIGQGMSNYGYTF
>TRBJ1-2|NA|TRBV2|NA
TGTGCCAGCGCCTTGGGGTGGGCGGGTGGCTACACCTTC
CASALGWAGGYTF
>TRBJ2-5|NA|TRBV18|NA
TGTGCCAGCTCACCACCGGCAACAGGGCCCCAAGAGACCCAGTACTTC
CASSPPATGPQETQYF